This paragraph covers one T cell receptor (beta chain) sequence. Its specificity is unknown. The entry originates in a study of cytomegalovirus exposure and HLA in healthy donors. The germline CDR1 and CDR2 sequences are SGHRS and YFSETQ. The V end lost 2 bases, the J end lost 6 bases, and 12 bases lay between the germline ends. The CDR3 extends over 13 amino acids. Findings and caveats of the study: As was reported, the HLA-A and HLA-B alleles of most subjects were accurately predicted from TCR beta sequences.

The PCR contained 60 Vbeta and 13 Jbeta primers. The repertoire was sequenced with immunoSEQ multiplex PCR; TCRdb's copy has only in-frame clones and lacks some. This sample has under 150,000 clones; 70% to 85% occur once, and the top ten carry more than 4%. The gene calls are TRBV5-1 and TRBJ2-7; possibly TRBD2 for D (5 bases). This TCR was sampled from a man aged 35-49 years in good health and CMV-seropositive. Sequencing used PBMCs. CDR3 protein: CASSLRTSSEQYF. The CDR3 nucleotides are TGCGCCAGCAGCTTACGGACTTCGTCCGAGCAGTACTTC.